This entry lists 23 T cell receptor beta chains sequenced from one sample in a study of breast tumors, draining lymph nodes, adjacent tissues. TCRdb re-analysed the multiplex PCR reads in MiXCR, keeping a single row per CDR3 protein. The sample includes 50,000 to 65,000 distinct CDR3 sequences, around 40% of them seen just once. The sample consisted of breast tumor tissue. Receptors originate from a female donor with breast cancer. Some clones in this sample may be carry-over from other donors' samples.

There are many counts of this clonotype. The chain joins TRBV6-5 to TRBJ2-5; possible D gene TRBD2, 5 bases. The germline V gene encodes CDR1 MNHEY and CDR2 SVGAGI. V shed 5 bases and J shed 5 bases, with 21 bases lying between them. This CDR3 is built from 16 residues. The CDR3 protein is CASSPLTGPRRETQYF. The CDR3 bases are TGTGCCAGCAGTCCCCTAACTGGTCCCAGGAGGGAGACCCAGTACTTC.

This chain links TRBV4-3 with TRBJ2-3; D is perhaps TRBD2 (6 bases). The V gene lost 3 bases and the J gene lost 2 bases, with 12 bases spanning the gap. The CDR3 sequence is 15 residues long. CDR1 is LGHNA and CDR2 is YSLEER in the germline V gene. CDR3 coding DNA: TGCGCCAGCAGCCAGGCGGGAAGGCTCACAGATACGCAGTATTTT. Translation gives CASSQAGRLTDTQYF.

The table lists this clonotype with many counts. The chain has TRBV10-3 and TRBJ2-5, with 11 bases fitting TRBD2. Germline assignment: CDR1 ENHRY and CDR2 SYGVKD. The CDR3 runs 14 residues. Trimming took 10 bases from V and 5 from J; bases not matched to a gene: 9. For the CDR3, the DNA is TGTGCCACAGAGACTAGCGGGAACGGGGAGACCCAGTACTTC. It translates to CATETSGNGETQYF.

To note about this clonotype: The CDR3 ends on some other residue instead of the conserved phenylalanine or tryptophan, so this is likely a read error. V gene TRBV24-1 combines with J gene TRBJ2-1, with 8 bases identical to TRBD2. V shed 7 bases, J shed 4 bases, and the junction held 8 bases outside the gene matches. This CDR3 has 15 amino acids. The V gene's germline CDR1 is KGHDR and CDR2 SFDVKD. The CDR3 DNA is TGTGCCACCAGCGCGTTGGGACTAGGGTACAATGAGCAGTTCCTC. Encoded protein: CATSALGLGYNEQFL.

The sample holds many counts of this clonotype. The chain is built from TRBV20-1 and TRBJ2-7; 7 bases match TRBD2. This CDR3 contains 15 residues. Germline V gives CDR1 DFQATT, CDR2 SNEGSKA (reference sequence). The V segment lost 6 bases and the J segment 2 bases; nucleotides outside the gene matches: 13. The CDR3 DNA reads TGCAGTGCCCCGCCGGGACTACTAAGCCCCTACGAGCAGTACTTC. It specifies CSAPPGLLSPYEQYF.

This clonotype was counted ten times or more. The V call is TRBV6-2 or TRBV6-3, the J call TRBJ2-1, with 10 bases identical to TRBD2. The V and J ends lost 10 bases and 7 bases, in that order; junction bases with no gene match: 10. The CDR3 has 14 residues. Germline V gene lookup returns CDR1 MNHEY and CDR2 SVGEGT. The CDR3 coding sequence is TGTGCCATAAAAGCGGGAGGGCCGGGTAATGAGCAGTTCTTC. Translation: CAIKAGGPGNEQFF.

The chain is built from TRBV12-3 or TRBV12-4 and TRBJ2-5; TRBD2 aligns across 12 bases. J was trimmed by 4 bases and V by 3 bases; bases with no gene match: 0. The CDR3 has 14 amino acids. The CDR3 reads CASSLTSGRETQYF. As DNA, the CDR3 is TGTGCCAGCAGTTTGACTAGCGGGAGAGAGACCCAGTACTTC.

This clonotype was picked up many times. The chain employs TRBV10-3 and TRBJ1-4; D is perhaps TRBD1 (5 bases). Germline V CDR1 and CDR2: ENHRY, SYGVKD. This CDR3 is 17 amino acids long. V lost 6 bases and J 6 bases, leaving 23 bases between the germline ends. The CDR3 loop reads CAISDRHKGRLDEKLFF. In DNA form, the CDR3 reads TGTGCCATCAGCGACCGACATAAGGGGCGGTTGGATGAAAAACTGTTTTTT.

This clonotype was detected ten times or more. The CDR3 coding sequence is TGTGCCATCAGTCCGGGACTAGCGGGAGATGAGCAGTTCTTC. Translation gives CAISPGLAGDEQFF. The chain has TRBV10-3 and TRBJ2-1; 14 nucleotides match TRBD2. The germline V gene encodes CDR1 ENHRY and CDR2 SYGVKD. The CDR3 contains 14 residues. V lost 5 bases and J lost 8; bases outside the gene matches: 2.

This clonotype was found many times. The V call is TRBV10-3, the J call TRBJ1-3; TRBD1 matches at 7 bases. V lost 6 bases to trimming and J lost 0 bases; unmatched junction nucleotides: 5. CDR3 length: 15 amino acids. Germline lookup yields CDR1 ENHRY and CDR2 SYGVKD. CDR3 coding DNA: TGTGCCATCAGGCCCGGGACAGACTCTGGAAACACCATATATTTT. Protein product: CAIRPGTDSGNTIYF.

With regard to this clonotype: This may come from a read error, since a much larger clone is one base off. This chain connects TRBV6-2 or TRBV6-3 to TRBJ1-5, with a weak D call TRBD1 (5 bases). The ends were cut back, 7 bases at V and 6 bases at J, with 16 bases in the middle. Germline V gene sequence: CDR1 MNHEY, CDR2 SVGEGT. This CDR3 region has 14 residues. CDR3 region: CASKDGGEVQPQHF. The DNA of the CDR3 is TGTGCCAGCAAAGACGGGGGTGAGGTTCAGCCCCAGCATTTT.

This clonotype has a count of ten or more. The V gene is TRBV19, the J gene TRBJ2-4, with TRBD2 matching over 11 bases. Germline V gene sequence: CDR1 LNHDA, CDR2 SQIVND (reference sequence). This CDR3 comprises 17 residues. The V segment lost 3 bases and the J segment 8 bases; nucleotides outside the gene matches: 12. For the CDR3, the DNA is TGTGCCAGTAGTATTCTCGAAACTAGCGGGAGTAGGTACATTCAGTACTTC. Translated, it gives CASSILETSGSRYIQYF.

This clonotype appeared many times. The chain couples TRBV2 to TRBJ2-1, with D possibly called TRBD1 or TRBD2 (5 bases each). The CDR3 loop spans 14 amino acids. The germline gives CDR1 SNHLY, CDR2 FYNNEI. The CDR3 DNA sequence: TGTGCTGCCGGCGGGCAGGGTATTTACAATGAGCAGTTCTTC. It is translated as CAAGGQGIYNEQFF.

V is TRBV7-2 and J is TRBJ2-3; 16 nucleotides match TRBD2. The germline gives CDR1 SGHTA, CDR2 FQGNSA. J lost 6 bases, V lost 11 bases, and 2 bases had no gene match. The CDR3 loop spans 13 amino acids. The DNA of the CDR3 is TGTGCCGGGACTAGCGGGAGGGGGGATACGCAGTATTTT. This translates into CAGTSGRGDTQYF.

This clonotype was found a few times. The V gene is TRBV7-9, the J gene TRBJ1-3; TRBD1 matches 9 bases. The CDR3 has 15 amino acids. V lost 4 bases, J lost 1 base, and 2 bases stayed unmatched. Germline V gives CDR1 SEHNR, CDR2 FQNEAQ (reference sequence). The chain's CDR3 is CASSSGTGSGNTIYF. The CDR3 DNA reads TGTGCCAGCAGCTCCGGGACAGGGTCTGGAAACACCATATATTTT.

The rearrangement joins TRBV20-1 to TRBJ2-7; tentatively, D is TRBD1 (6 bases). The germline V gene encodes CDR1 DFQATT and CDR2 SNEGSKA (reference sequence). The CDR3 runs to 15 residues. The ends were cut back, 3 bases at V and 2 bases at J, with 17 bases in the middle. The CDR3 DNA is TGCAGTGCTAGGGCAGGGACACCCTTAACCTACGAGCAGTACTTC. Its translation: CSARAGTPLTYEQYF.

This clonotype was detected many times. A much larger clone differs from this one at a single base, so this may be a read error. This chain uses TRBV20-1 with TRBJ1-2, with D possibly being TRBD1 (5 bases). V was trimmed by 6 bases and J by 8 bases, leaving 25 bases between them. Germline lookup yields CDR1 DFQATT and CDR2 SNEGSKA (reference sequence). This CDR3 is 15 amino acids long. Here the CDR3 DNA reads TGCAGTGCGACCACCTCCGGGGCGATAGCCCGGGGCTACACCTTC. Its translation is CSATTSGAIARGYTF.

The gene calls are TRBV12-3 or TRBV12-4 and TRBJ1-2; no definite D call. V was trimmed by 1 base and J by 4 bases, leaving 7 bases between them. The CDR3 sequence is 13 residues long. The CDR3 region is CASSLEVGYGYTF. The CDR3 DNA reads as TGTGCCAGCAGTTTAGAGGTTGGCTATGGCTACACCTTC.

The V gene is TRBV20-1, the J gene TRBJ2-3; 11 bases are shared with TRBD2. CDR1 and CDR2 from the germline V gene are DFQATT and SNEGSKA (reference sequence). Trimming cost V 6 bases and J 9 bases; bases outside gene matches: 11. This CDR3 comprises 14 residues. The CDR3 sequence is CSARGLAGSTTQYF. The CDR3 region has the DNA TGCAGTGCGCGAGGACTAGCGGGTTCCACGACGCAGTATTTT.

This clonotype was picked up many times. The genes are TRBV3-1 and TRBJ2-1; 10 bases agree with TRBD2. The CDR3 loop spans 15 amino acids. Germline CDR1 is LGHDT and CDR2 is YNNKEL (reference sequence). Trimming at V came to 0 bases and at J to 9 bases, leaving 5 bases not matched to a gene. For the CDR3, the DNA is TGTGCCAGCAGCCAAGAAATAGCGGGAGGTAGTGAGCAGTTCTTC. Amino acids: CASSQEIAGGSEQFF.

This clonotype appeared a few times. A much larger clone sits a single nucleotide away, making a read error possible. The V call is TRBV6-2 or TRBV6-3, the J call TRBJ1-6, with D perhaps matching TRBD1 (6 bases). V was trimmed by 5 bases and J by 8 bases, leaving 16 bases between them. The CDR3 is 15 amino acids. Germline CDR1 MNHEY, CDR2 SVGEGT. Here the CDR3 reads CASSHAGAGYSPLHF. The CDR3 nucleotides read TGTGCCAGCAGTCACGCGGGGGCTGGGTATTCACCCCTCCACTTT.

Remarks on this clonotype: This may be a read error: a much more frequent sequence differs by one nucleotide. The genes are TRBV10-3 and TRBJ1-1, with a weak D call TRBD1 (5 bases). This CDR3 has 13 residues. CDR1 and CDR2 from the germline V gene are ENHRY and SYGVKD. The CDR3 loop reads CAISESGNAEAFF. CDR3 nucleotides: TGTGCCATCAGTGAATCAGGGAACGCTGAAGCTTTCTTT.

This clonotype was counted at least ten times. The chain recombines TRBV4-1 with TRBJ2-5; tentative D call: TRBD2 (5 bases). This CDR3 contains 18 residues. Germline assignment: CDR1 MGHRA and CDR2 YSYEKL. V dropped 1 base and J dropped 0 bases, with 18 bases sitting between them. The CDR3 nucleotides read TGCGCCAGCAGCCAAGGAGGAGGAAGCGGACCCTACCAAGAGACCCAGTACTTC. Protein product: CASSQGGGSGPYQETQYF.